The entry that follows covers one T cell receptor (beta chain) sequence. A read error may account for a junction end that differs from germline. Per the germline V gene, CDR1 is SGHTA and CDR2 is FQGNSA. The CDR3 runs to 15 residues. TCRdb itself ran the reads through MiXCR, one entry per CDR3 protein. This table has roughly 320,000 distinct CDR3 sequences, 9.5% appearing once. This sample stems from a study of T cell repertoires in cytomegalovirus infection. This chain connects TRBV7-2 to TRBJ2-7, with 11 positions matching TRBD1. The TCR comes from a human donor in good health (CMV status not recorded). Some clones in this sample may be carry-over from other donors' samples. The sequenced sample was PBMCs. CDR3: CAISLEGQGAYEQYF. The CDR3 DNA reads as TGTGCCATCAGCTTAGAAGGACAGGGGGCTTACGAGCAGTACTTC.